Below, one T cell receptor (beta chain) is given with its context. The antigen is undetermined. CD4+ T cells from unexposed donors were obtained before the COVID-19 pandemic (2011-2018). CD4+ T cells were isolated from the cells after about 11 days of culture. The data derive from a study of CD4 T cells in relation to SARS-CoV-2 and coronaviruses. About the study: Controls used an HIV-1 Nef peptide pool or no peptide.

The CDR3 spans 14 residues. Between the trimmed V and J ends, which lost 0 bases and 4 bases, there was a span of 9 bases. CDR1 and CDR2 (germline): ENHRY, SYGVKD. The assay was immunoSEQ multiplex PCR, and TCRdb's table has in-frame clones only and misses some. The data show around 22,000 clones, with roughly 80% seen just once and about 16% held by the top ten. Source material: CD4+ T cells from PBMCs, cultured in vitro. The source of this sequence is a human donor in good health. V and J are TRBV10-3 and TRBJ2-5; no firm D call. CDR3 protein: CAISESGDAETQYF. CDR3 bases: TGTGCCATCAGTGAGTCTGGGGATGCAGAGACCCAGTACTTC.